This is a list of T cell receptor beta chains from one sample in a study of preoperative IRX-2 immunotherapy in early breast cancer. The assay was immunoSEQ multiplex PCR, and TCRdb's table has in-frame clones only and misses some. The sample lists 35,000 to 40,000 clones, roughly four fifths seen once, with roughly 1.5% in the top ten. The sample here was lymph node tissue, taken after IRX-2 immunotherapy. Source of these receptors: a human donor with breast cancer. The CDR3 runs from the conserved cysteine through the conserved F or W. The D gene is left open where the match is weak. Part of the rows lack a size; the others show once, few, many or a class for expanded clones.

TRBV11-3	TRBD2	.	TRBJ2-7	CASSLDAGTTLGYEQYF	TGTGCCAGCAGCTTAGACGCCGGGACTACCTTGGGATACGAGCAGTACTTC
TRBV7-5	.	.	TRBJ2-1	CASSSLPRDYQYEQFF	TGTGCCAGCAGCTCCTTACCCCGGGACTATCAATATGAGCAGTTCTTC
TRBV19	.	.	TRBJ1-2	CASSFSGTNNYGYTF	TGTGCCAGTAGTTTCTCGGGGACAAATAACTATGGCTACACCTTC
TRBV7-1	.	.	TRBJ1-5	CASSSQGTLGNQPQHF	TGTGCCAGCAGTTCCCAGGGGACTTTGGGCAATCAGCCCCAGCATTTT
TRBV19	TRBD2	.	TRBJ2-3	CASSANVGGGTDTQYF	TGTGCCAGTAGTGCAAATGTGGGGGGGGGCACAGATACGCAGTATTTT
TRBV11-3	.	.	TRBJ2-1	CASSFTGRNYNEQFF	TGTGCCAGCAGCTTTACAGGGCGCAACTACAATGAGCAGTTCTTC
TRBV18	.	.	TRBJ1-4	CASSPGREKLFF	TGTGCCAGCTCACCGGGGAGGGAAAAACTGTTTTTT
TRBV11-3	.	.	TRBJ1-1	CASSFSPLLSNTEAFF	TGTGCCAGCAGCTTCAGCCCTCTCCTTTCGAACACTGAAGCTTTCTTT
TRBV11-3	TRBD1	.	TRBJ2-5	CASSLTGVSQETQYF	TGTGCCAGCAGCTTGACAGGGGTCAGCCAAGAGACCCAGTACTTC
TRBV19	TRBD1	.	TRBJ2-7	CASSLRTGAHEQYF	TGTGCCAGTAGTTTAAGGACAGGTGCCCACGAGCAGTACTTC
TRBV19	.	.	TRBJ1-2	CASSLGGLTYGYTF	TGTGCCAGTAGTCTGGGCGGGCTGACCTATGGCTACACCTTC
TRBV19	.	.	TRBJ2-3	CASSIGRATDTQYF	TGTGCCAGTAGTATAGGCAGGGCAACAGATACGCAGTATTTT
TRBV6-8	.	.	TRBJ1-4	CASRGENEKLFF	TGTGCCAGCAGAGGCGAGAATGAAAAACTGTTTTTT
TRBV28	TRBD1	.	TRBJ1-6	CASRTGGDNSPLHF	TGTGCCAGCAGGACAGGGGGCGATAATTCACCCCTCCACTTT
TRBV5-1	.	once	TRBJ1-1	CASSLSTGSTEAFF	TGCGCCAGCAGCTTGTCCACGGGTAGCACCGAAGCTTTCTTT
TRBV11-3	TRBD2	.	TRBJ2-7	CASSDGTSGDYEQYF	TGTGCCAGCAGCGACGGGACTAGCGGGGACTACGAGCAGTACTTC
TRBV6-7	.	once	TRBJ2-5	CASSYGSSLGGTQYF	TGTGCCAGCAGTTACGGGTCTTCCCTCGGGGGGACCCAGTACTTC
TRBV7-6	TRBD2	.	TRBJ2-1	CASSLGPRGGSSSQFF	TGTGCCAGCAGCTTGGGGCCTCGGGGGGGTAGTTCGTCACAGTTCTTC
TRBV28	TRBD1	.	TRBJ1-2	CASSSGQGAYGYTF	TGTGCCAGCAGTTCGGGACAGGGGGCCTATGGCTACACCTTC
TRBV6-8	.	.	TRBJ1-4	CASRTSGEKLFF	TGTGCCAGCAGGACCTCGGGTGAAAAACTGTTTTTT
TRBV11-3	.	.	TRBJ1-1	CASSVWRTNTEAFF	TGTGCCAGCAGCGTGTGGCGGACAAACACTGAAGCTTTCTTT
TRBV6-8	.	.	TRBJ2-7	CASSLGPVYEQYF	TGTGCCAGCAGTTTAGGGCCAGTCTACGAGCAGTACTTC
TRBV6-8	.	.	TRBJ2-1	CASRSRKGEQFF	TGTGCCAGCAGGAGTAGAAAGGGTGAGCAGTTCTTC
TRBV11-3	.	.	TRBJ1-6	CASRSLGAFRNSPLHF	TGTGCCAGCAGATCACTCGGGGCATTCCGCAATTCACCCCTCCACTTT
TRBV18	.	.	TRBJ1-2	CASSPPPGTHYGYTF	TGTGCCAGCTCACCACCCCCAGGAACCCACTATGGCTACACCTTC
TRBV28	.	few	TRBJ1-5	CASSLIGGLGGNQPQHF	TGTGCCAGCAGTTTGATAGGGGGGCTTGGGGGCAATCAGCCCCAGCATTTT
TRBV30	.	.	TRBJ2-2	CAWSVVIANTGELFF	TGTGCCTGGAGTGTGGTGATAGCAAACACCGGGGAGCTGTTTTTT
TRBV23-1	.	.	TRBJ1-3	CASSQDRTGSYTIYF	TGCGCCAGCAGCCAAGATCGGACCGGCTCATACACCATATATTTT
TRBV6-8	TRBD2	once	TRBJ2-1	CASSYSTLAGEQFF	TGTGCCAGCAGTTACTCGACGCTAGCGGGTGAGCAGTTCTTC
TRBV5-1	.	.	TRBJ1-1	CASSLEPRRDGTEAFF	TGCGCCAGCAGCTTGGAGCCGAGAAGGGATGGTACTGAAGCTTTCTTT
TRBV30	.	.	TRBJ1-2	CAWTFSGGASGRTF	TGTGCCTGGACCTTTTCGGGGGGTGCCTCGGGGAGGACCTTC
TRBV6-8	.	.	TRBJ2-5	CASSAQPGATVETQYF	TGTGCCAGCAGTGCCCAGCCCGGGGCGACTGTGGAGACCCAGTACTTC
TRBV30	.	.	TRBJ1-3	CAWSVGVPSGNTIYF	TGTGCCTGGAGTGTAGGGGTCCCGTCTGGAAACACCATATATTTT
TRBV19	.	.	TRBJ1-2	CASSMYYSQINYGYTF	TGTGCCAGTAGTATGTACTACAGTCAAATAAACTATGGCTACACCTTC
TRBV30	TRBD1	.	TRBJ2-1	CAWDRGIEQFF	TGTGCCTGGGACAGGGGTATTGAGCAGTTCTTC
TRBV29-1	.	.	TRBJ1-1	CSVRWGNTEAFF	TGCAGCGTGAGATGGGGGAACACTGAAGCTTTCTTT
TRBV15	.	few	TRBJ1-4	CATSIRQISDEKLFF	TGTGCCACCAGCATCAGACAGATTTCGGATGAAAAACTGTTTTTT
TRBV6-8	TRBD1	.	TRBJ2-7	CASSLQVGTGTYEQYF	TGTGCCAGCAGTCTACAAGTTGGGACAGGGACTTACGAGCAGTACTTC
TRBV28	TRBD1	.	TRBJ1-4	CASSQTGVREKLFF	TGTGCCAGCAGTCAGACAGGGGTGCGGGAAAAACTGTTTTTT
TRBV28	.	few	TRBJ2-7	CATTQNGAFEQYF	TGTGCCACAACCCAGAATGGGGCGTTCGAGCAGTACTTC
TRBV6-8	TRBD1	.	TRBJ1-2	CASSTTLAGGGSYGYTF	TGTGCCAGCAGCACTACCCTGGCAGGGGGCGGTTCTTATGGCTACACCTTC
TRBV7-1	.	.	TRBJ2-1	CASSWQIYNEQFF	TGTGCCAGCAGCTGGCAGATTTACAATGAGCAGTTCTTC
TRBV11-3	.	.	TRBJ2-2	CASSFGKGRNTGELFF	TGTGCCAGCAGCTTCGGTAAGGGGCGGAACACCGGGGAGCTGTTTTTT
TRBV18	.	.	TRBJ1-6	CASSPGRKGSSYNSPLHF	TGTGCCAGCTCTCCAGGTAGAAAGGGGAGCTCCTATAATTCACCCCTCCACTTT